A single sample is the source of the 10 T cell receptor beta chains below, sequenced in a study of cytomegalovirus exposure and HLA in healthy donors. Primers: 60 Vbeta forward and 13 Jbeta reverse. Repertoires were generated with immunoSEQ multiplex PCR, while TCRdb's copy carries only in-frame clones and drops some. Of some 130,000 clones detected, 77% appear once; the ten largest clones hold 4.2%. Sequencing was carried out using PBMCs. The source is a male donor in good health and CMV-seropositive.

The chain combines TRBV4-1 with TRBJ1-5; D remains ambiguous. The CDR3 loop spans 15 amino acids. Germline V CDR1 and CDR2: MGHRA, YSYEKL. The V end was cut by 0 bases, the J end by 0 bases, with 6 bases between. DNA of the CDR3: TGCGCCAGCAGCCAAGATCGGGGTAGCAATCAGCCCCAGCATTTT. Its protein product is CASSQDRGSNQPQHF.

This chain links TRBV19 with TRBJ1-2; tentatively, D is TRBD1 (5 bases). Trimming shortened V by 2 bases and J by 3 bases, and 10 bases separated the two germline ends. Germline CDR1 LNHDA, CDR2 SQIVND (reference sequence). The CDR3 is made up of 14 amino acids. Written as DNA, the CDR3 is TGTGCCAGTAGTATAAACTGGGGGGACTATGGCTACACCTTC. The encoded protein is CASSINWGDYGYTF.

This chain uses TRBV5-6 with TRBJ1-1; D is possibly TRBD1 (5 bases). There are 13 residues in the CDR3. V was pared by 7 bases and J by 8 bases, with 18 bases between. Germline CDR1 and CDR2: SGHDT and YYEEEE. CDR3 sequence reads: CASYPLGGSEAFF. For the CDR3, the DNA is TGTGCCAGCTATCCCCTGGGGGGATCCGAAGCTTTCTTT.

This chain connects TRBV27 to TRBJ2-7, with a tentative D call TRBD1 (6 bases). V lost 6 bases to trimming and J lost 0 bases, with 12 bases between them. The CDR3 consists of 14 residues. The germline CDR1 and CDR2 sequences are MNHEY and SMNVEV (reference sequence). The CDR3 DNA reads TGTGCCAGCAGCGACCGGGACAACTCCTACGAGCAGTACTTC. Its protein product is CASSDRDNSYEQYF.

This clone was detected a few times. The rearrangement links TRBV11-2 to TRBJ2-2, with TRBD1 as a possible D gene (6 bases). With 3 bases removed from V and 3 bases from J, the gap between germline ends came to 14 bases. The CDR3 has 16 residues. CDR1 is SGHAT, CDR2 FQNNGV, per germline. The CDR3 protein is CASSFPEGEYTGELFF. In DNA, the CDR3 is TGTGCCAGCAGCTTTCCCGAGGGGGAATACACCGGGGAGCTGTTTTTT.

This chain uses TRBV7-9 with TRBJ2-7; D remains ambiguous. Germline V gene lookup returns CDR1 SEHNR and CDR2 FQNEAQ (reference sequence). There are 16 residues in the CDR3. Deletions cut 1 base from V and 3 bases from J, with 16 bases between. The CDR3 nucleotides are TGTGCCAGCAGCTTAGTTTCCGGGTCGACTCGCTACGAGCAGTACTTC. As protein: CASSLVSGSTRYEQYF.

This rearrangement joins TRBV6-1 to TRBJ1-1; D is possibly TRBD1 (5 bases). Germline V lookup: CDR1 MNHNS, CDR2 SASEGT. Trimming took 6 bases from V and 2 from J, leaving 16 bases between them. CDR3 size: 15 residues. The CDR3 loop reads CASSALDSSNTEAFF. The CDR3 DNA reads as TGTGCCAGCAGCGCCTTAGACAGCTCTAACACTGAAGCTTTCTTT.

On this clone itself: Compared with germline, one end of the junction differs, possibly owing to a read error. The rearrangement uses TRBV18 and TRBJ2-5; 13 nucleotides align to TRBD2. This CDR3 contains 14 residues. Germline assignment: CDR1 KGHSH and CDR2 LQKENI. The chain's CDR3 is CASAPGLAGEPQYF. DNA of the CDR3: TGTGCCAGCGCGCCCGGACTAGCGGGAGAGCCCCAGTACTTC.

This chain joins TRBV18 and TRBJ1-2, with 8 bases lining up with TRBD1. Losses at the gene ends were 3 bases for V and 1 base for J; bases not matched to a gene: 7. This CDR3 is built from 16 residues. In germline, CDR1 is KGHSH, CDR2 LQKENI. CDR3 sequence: CASSPFGTGDNYGYTF. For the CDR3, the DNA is TGTGCCAGCTCACCGTTTGGGACAGGAGATAACTATGGCTACACCTTC.

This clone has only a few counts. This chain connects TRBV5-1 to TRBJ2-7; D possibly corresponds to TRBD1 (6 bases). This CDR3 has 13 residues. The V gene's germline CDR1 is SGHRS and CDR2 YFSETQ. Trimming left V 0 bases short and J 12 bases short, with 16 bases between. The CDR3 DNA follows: TGCGCCAGCAGCTTGGGGAACAGGGAATCACCGTACTTC. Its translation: CASSLGNRESPYF.